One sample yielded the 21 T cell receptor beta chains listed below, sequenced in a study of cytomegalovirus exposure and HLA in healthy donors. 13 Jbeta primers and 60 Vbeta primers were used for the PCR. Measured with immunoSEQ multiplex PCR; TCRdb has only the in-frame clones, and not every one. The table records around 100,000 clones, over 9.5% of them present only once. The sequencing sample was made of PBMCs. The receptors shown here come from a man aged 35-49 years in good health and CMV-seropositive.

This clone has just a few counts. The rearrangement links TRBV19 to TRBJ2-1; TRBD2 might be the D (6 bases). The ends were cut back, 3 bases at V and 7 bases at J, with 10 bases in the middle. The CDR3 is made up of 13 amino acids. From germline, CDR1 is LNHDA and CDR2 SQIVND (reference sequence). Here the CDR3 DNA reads TGTGCCAGTAGTATCGGGACTCTTAATGAGCAGTTCTTC. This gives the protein CASSIGTLNEQFF.

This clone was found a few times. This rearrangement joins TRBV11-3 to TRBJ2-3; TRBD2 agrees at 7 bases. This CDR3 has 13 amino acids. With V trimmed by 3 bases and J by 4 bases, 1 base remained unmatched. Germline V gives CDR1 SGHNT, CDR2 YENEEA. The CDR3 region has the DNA TGTGCCAGCAGCTTGACTAGCCCAGATACGCAGTATTTT. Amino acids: CASSLTSPDTQYF.

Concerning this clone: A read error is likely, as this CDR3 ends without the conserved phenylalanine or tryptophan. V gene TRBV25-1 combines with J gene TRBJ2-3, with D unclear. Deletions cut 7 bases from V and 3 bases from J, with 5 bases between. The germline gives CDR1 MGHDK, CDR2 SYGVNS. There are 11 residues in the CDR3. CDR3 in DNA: TGTGCCAGCAAAGGGACAGATACGCAGTATGTT. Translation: CASKGTDTQYV.

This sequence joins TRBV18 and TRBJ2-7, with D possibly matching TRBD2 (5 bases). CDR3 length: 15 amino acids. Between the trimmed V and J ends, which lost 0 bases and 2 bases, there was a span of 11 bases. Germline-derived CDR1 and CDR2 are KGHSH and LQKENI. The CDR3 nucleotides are TGTGCCAGCTCACCACCAAGAGCGGAACCCTACGAGCAGTACTTC. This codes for CASSPPRAEPYEQYF.

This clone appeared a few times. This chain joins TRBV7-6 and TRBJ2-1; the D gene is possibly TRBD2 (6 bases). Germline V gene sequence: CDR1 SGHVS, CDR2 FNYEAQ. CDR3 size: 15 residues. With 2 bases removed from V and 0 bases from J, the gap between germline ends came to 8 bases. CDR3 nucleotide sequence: TGTGCCAGCAGCTTACGGGGAGGCTCCTACAATGAGCAGTTCTTC. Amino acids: CASSLRGGSYNEQFF.

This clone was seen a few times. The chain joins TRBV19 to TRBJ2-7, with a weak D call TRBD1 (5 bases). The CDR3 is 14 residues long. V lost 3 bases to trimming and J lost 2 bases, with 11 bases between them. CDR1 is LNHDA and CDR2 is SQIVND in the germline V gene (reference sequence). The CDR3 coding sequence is TGTGCCAGTAGTATTGGCAGGGCTACCTACGAGCAGTACTTC. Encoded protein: CASSIGRATYEQYF. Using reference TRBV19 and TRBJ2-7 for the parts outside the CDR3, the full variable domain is DGGITQSPKYLFRKEGQNVTLSCEQNLNHDAMYWYRQDPGQGLRLIYYSQIVNDFQKGDIAEGYSVSREKKESFPLTVTSAQKNPTAFYLCASSIGRATYEQYFGPGTRLTVT.

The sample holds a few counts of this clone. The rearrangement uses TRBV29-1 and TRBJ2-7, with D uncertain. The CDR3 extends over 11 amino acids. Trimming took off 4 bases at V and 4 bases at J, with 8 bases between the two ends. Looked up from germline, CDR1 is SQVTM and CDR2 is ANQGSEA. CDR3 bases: TGCAGCGTTGTAAGGAGTTACGAGCAGTACTTC. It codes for CSVVRSYEQYF.

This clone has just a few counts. This CDR3 is CASSYGGSGSYNEQFF. CDR3 coding DNA: TGTGCCAGCAGCTACGGCGGGAGTGGCTCCTACAATGAGCAGTTCTTC. This rearrangement joins TRBV11-3 to TRBJ2-1; 7 bases map to TRBD2. Germline values: CDR1 SGHNT, CDR2 YENEEA. This CDR3 comprises 16 residues. With 4 bases clipped from V and 0 bases from J, the junction kept 6 bases outside the gene matches.

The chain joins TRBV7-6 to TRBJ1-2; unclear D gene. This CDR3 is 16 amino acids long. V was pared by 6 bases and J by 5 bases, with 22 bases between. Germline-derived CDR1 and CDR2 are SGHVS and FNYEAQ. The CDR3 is CASSPDTFPPLYGYTF. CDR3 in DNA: TGTGCCAGCAGTCCTGACACCTTCCCTCCCCTATATGGCTACACCTTC.

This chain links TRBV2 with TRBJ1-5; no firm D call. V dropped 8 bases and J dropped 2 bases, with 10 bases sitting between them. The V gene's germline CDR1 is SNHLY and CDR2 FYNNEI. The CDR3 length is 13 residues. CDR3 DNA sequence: TGTGCCAGCCGGAGATACGGCAATCAGCCCCAGCATTTT. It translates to CASRRYGNQPQHF.

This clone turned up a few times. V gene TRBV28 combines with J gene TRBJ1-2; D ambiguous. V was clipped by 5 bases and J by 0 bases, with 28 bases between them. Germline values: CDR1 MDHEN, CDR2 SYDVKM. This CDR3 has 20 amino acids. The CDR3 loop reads CASSVFAGVIGIGANYGYTF. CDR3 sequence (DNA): TGTGCCAGCAGTGTTTTTGCGGGCGTAATTGGAATAGGAGCTAACTATGGCTACACCTTC.

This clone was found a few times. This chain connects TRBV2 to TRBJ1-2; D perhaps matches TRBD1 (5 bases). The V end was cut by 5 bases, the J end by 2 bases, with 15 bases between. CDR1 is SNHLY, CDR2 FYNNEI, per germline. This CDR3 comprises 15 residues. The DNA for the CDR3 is TGTGCCAGCAGTTCTCAGGGTGTAGAAAACTATGGCTACACCTTC. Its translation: CASSSQGVENYGYTF.

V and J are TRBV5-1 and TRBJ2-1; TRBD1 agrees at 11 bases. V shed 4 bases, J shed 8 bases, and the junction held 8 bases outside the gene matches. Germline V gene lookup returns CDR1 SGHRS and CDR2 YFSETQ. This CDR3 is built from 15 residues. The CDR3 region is CASSVGQGAFHEQFF. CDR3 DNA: TGCGCCAGCAGCGTAGGACAGGGGGCTTTTCATGAGCAGTTCTTC.

As DNA, the CDR3 is TGTGCCAGCAGGGACTTCGACACCGGGGAGCTGTTTTTT. Its translation: CASRDFDTGELFF. The chain has TRBV9 and TRBJ2-2, with D possibly TRBD2 on 5 matching bases. Germline V lookup: CDR1 SGDLS, CDR2 YYNGEE. This CDR3 has 13 residues. Trimming cost V 5 bases and J 3 bases, with 8 bases left between them.

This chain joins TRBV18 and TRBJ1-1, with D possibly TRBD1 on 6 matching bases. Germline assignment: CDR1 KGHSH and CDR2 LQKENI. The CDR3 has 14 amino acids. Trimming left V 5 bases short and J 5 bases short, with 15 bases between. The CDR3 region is CASSVDRWRTEAFF. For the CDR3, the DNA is TGTGCCAGCTCAGTCGACAGGTGGAGGACTGAAGCTTTCTTT.

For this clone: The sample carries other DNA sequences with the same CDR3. CDR3 protein: CASSLASLAGGTDTQYF. CDR3 in DNA: TGCGCCAGCAGCTTGGCTTCCCTAGCGGGGGGCACAGATACGCAGTATTTT. The chain joins TRBV5-1 to TRBJ2-3; 10 bases fit TRBD2. CDR1 SGHRS and CDR2 YFSETQ come from the germline V gene. The ends lost 0 bases at V and 1 base at J; junction bases unmatched: 5. The CDR3 is 17 amino acids.

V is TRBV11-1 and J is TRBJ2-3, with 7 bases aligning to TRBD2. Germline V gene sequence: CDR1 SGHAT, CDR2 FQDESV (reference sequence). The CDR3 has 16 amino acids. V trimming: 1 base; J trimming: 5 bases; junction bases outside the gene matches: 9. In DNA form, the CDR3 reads TGTGCCAGCAGCTTAGAAAAGGCGGGAGTGGGAGATACGCAGTATTTT. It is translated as CASSLEKAGVGDTQYF.

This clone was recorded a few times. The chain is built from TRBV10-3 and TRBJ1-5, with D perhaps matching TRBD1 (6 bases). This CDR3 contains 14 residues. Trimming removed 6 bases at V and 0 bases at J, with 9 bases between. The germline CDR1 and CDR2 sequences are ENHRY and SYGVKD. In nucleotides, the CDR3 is TGTGCCATCAGGGGACACCTTAGCAATCAGCCCCAGCATTTT. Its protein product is CAIRGHLSNQPQHF.

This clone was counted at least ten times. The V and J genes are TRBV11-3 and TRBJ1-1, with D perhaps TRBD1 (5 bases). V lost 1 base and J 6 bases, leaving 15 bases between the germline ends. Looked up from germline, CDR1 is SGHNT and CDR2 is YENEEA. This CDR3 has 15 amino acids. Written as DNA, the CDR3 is TGTGCCAGCAGCTTAGGGGGCGGGGGGAATGCTGAAGCTTTCTTT. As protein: CASSLGGGGNAEAFF.

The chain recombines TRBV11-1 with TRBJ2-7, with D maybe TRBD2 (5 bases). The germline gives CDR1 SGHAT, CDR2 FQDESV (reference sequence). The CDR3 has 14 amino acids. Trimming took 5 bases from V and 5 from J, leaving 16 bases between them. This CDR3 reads CASSHSGKGDEQYF. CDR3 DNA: TGTGCCAGCAGCCATTCGGGGAAAGGCGACGAGCAGTACTTC.

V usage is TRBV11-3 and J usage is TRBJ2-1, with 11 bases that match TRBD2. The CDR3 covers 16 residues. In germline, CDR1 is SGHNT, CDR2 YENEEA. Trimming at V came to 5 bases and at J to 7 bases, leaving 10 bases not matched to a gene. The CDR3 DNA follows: TGTGCCAGCAGCCAAAGGGGTAGCGGGGGGGAGAATGAGCAGTTCTTC. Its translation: CASSQRGSGGENEQFF.